Shown below are 8 T cell receptor beta chains from a single sample sequenced in a study of shared clonotypes between healthy human individuals. Using immunoSEQ multiplex PCR, the repertoire was profiled, and TCRdb retains in-frame clones only, with some absent. The repertoire consists of about 1.1 million clones, with approximately 80% occurring once and the leading ten covering around 0.61%. Specimen: memory CD4+ T cells from PBMCs. As for subset: CD45RA-negative fraction. The receptors stem from a man aged 18 to 30 in good health. Some clones in this sample may be carry-over from other donors' samples.

The gene calls are TRBV11-3 and TRBJ2-1, with 13 bases matching TRBD2. CDR3 length: 15 amino acids. Per the germline V gene, CDR1 is SGHNT and CDR2 is YENEEA. V dropped 5 bases and J dropped 5; count of bases not matched to a gene: 3. CDR3 amino acids: CASSVTSGRNNEQFF. As DNA, the CDR3 is TGTGCCAGCAGCGTGACTAGCGGGAGGAACAATGAGCAGTTCTTC.

J is TRBJ1-2 and V is TRBV6-5, with D possibly TRBD1 on 5 matching bases. The V gene lost 1 base and the J gene lost 8 bases, with 14 bases spanning the gap. CDR1 MNHEY and CDR2 SVGAGI come from the germline V gene. The CDR3 contains 14 residues. CDR3 nucleotide sequence: TGTGCCAGCAGTTACTTTCCAGGGCTGGACGGCTACACCTTC. Protein: CASSYFPGLDGYTF.

This chain uses TRBV9 with TRBJ2-7; TRBD2 aligns across 7 bases. CDR3 size: 13 residues. The V segment lost 4 bases and the J segment 3 bases; nucleotides outside the gene matches: 4. The germline CDR1 and CDR2 sequences are SGDLS and YYNGEE. The CDR3 bases are TGTGCCAGCAGCACTAGCGCAGACTACGAGCAGTACTTC. It translates to CASSTSADYEQYF.

In DNA, the CDR3 is TGCGCCAGCAGCTTGGACCAACTTGGGGGAAACACCATATATTTT. Its translation is CASSLDQLGGNTIYF. The J gene is TRBJ1-3, the V gene TRBV5-1, with no clear D. Germline V gene sequence: CDR1 SGHRS, CDR2 YFSETQ. Trimming stripped 0 bases from V and 4 bases from J, with 11 bases between. The length of the CDR3 is 15 residues.

The chain links TRBV5-1 to TRBJ2-1, with D possibly TRBD2 on 5 matching bases. The CDR3 runs 16 residues. Germline loops: CDR1 SGHRS, CDR2 YFSETQ. Trimming cost V 1 base and J 0 bases, with 11 bases left between them. CDR3 DNA sequence: TGCGCCAGCAGCTTGCTACTGGGGAGCTCCTACAATGAGCAGTTCTTC. It yields the protein CASSLLLGSSYNEQFF. Based on the CDR3 plus reference TRBV5-1 and TRBJ2-1, the full variable domain is KAGVTQTPRYLIKTRGQQVTLSCSPISGHRSVSWYQQTPGQGLQFLFEYFSETQRNKGNFPGRFSGRQFSNSRSEMNVSTLELGDSALYLCASSLLLGSSYNEQFFGPGTRLTVL.

The chain employs TRBV19 and TRBJ2-3; TRBD1 matches 7 bases. V shed 5 bases, J shed 3 bases, and the junction held 8 bases outside the gene matches. The CDR3 loop spans 15 amino acids. CDR1 is LNHDA, CDR2 SQIVND, per germline (reference sequence). The CDR3 nucleotides are TGTGCCAGTAGTGCGGACAGGTTGATAACAGATACGCAGTATTTT. Protein sequence: CASSADRLITDTQYF.

This chain joins TRBV6-1 and TRBJ1-5; unclear D gene. Germline V CDR1 and CDR2: MNHNS, SASEGT. Trimming removed 0 bases from V and 1 base from J, with 13 bases in between. The CDR3 loop spans 17 amino acids. The CDR3 sequence is CASSEALVGLSNQPQHF. The CDR3 coding sequence is TGTGCCAGCAGTGAAGCGCTGGTCGGTCTAAGCAATCAGCCCCAGCATTTT.

J is TRBJ2-5 and V is TRBV19, with D possibly matching TRBD2 (5 bases). V was shortened by 6 bases and J by 7 bases, with 21 bases between the two germline ends. Looked up from germline, CDR1 is LNHDA and CDR2 is SQIVND (reference sequence). The CDR3 spans 15 residues. Here the CDR3 reads CASSPDWTAQRTQYF. The DNA of the CDR3 is TGTGCCAGTAGCCCGGACTGGACCGCCCAACGGACCCAGTACTTC.